The T cell receptor (beta chain) under discussion was sequenced for a study of blood T cell repertoires in COVID-19. Across the study: Both acute and convalescent COVID-19 samples were obtained from the United States, Italy and Spain. T cells, B-cell-depleted T cells, or PBMCs supplied cDNA or gDNA.

Authors' analysis steps: Amplification with reference gene primers provided the estimates of nucleated cell counts. Profiled with immunoSEQ multiplex PCR; TCRdb holds only in-frame clones, not every one. For V, J and clone size, that table is used; D and trimming come from the DNA. The sample has roughly 240,000 clones; approximately 80% are singletons. The specimen was peripheral blood. This receptor was taken from an elderly woman with acute or convalescent COVID-19.

The CDR3 sequence is CASSLSGGPVSEQFF. The DNA for the CDR3 is TGTGCCAGCAGCTTATCTGGAGGGCCGGTTAGCGAGCAGTTCTTC. V usage is TRBV11-2 and J usage is TRBJ2-1; D perhaps matches TRBD2 (6 bases). This CDR3 has 15 residues. The germline gives CDR1 SGHAT, CDR2 FQNNGV. Trimming shortened V by 2 bases and J by 10 bases, and 18 bases separated the two germline ends.